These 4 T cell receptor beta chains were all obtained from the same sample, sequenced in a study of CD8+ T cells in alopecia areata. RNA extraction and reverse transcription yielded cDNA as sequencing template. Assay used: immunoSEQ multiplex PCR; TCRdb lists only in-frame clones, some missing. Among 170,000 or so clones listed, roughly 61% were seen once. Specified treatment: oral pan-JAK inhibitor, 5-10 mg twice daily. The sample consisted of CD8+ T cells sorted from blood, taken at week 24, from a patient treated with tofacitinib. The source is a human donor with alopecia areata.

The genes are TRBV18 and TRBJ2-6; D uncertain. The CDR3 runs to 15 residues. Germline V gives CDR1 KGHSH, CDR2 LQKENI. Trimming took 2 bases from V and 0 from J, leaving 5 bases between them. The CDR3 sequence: CASSPAGSGANVLTF. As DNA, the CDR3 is TGTGCCAGCTCACCAGCAGGCTCTGGGGCCAACGTCCTGACTTTC.

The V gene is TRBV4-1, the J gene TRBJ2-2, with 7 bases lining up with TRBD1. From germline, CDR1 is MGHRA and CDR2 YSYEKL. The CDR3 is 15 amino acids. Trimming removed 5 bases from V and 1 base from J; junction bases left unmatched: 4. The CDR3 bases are TGCGCCAGCAGCTTAAGGGACAGGAACACCGGGGAGCTGTTTTTT. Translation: CASSLRDRNTGELFF.

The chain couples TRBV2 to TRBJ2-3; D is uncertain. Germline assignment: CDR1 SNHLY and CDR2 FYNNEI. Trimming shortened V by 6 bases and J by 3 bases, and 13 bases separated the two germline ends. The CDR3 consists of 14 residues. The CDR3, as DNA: TGTGCCAGCAGAGACGGGCCCTGGACAGATACGCAGTATTTT. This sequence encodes CASRDGPWTDTQYF. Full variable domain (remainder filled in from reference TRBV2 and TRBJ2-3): EPEVTQTPSHQVTQMGQEVILRCVPISNHLYFYWYRQILGQKVEFLVSFYNNEISEKSEIFDDQFSVERPDGSNFTLKIRSTKLEDSAMYFCASRDGPWTDTQYFGPGTRLTVL.

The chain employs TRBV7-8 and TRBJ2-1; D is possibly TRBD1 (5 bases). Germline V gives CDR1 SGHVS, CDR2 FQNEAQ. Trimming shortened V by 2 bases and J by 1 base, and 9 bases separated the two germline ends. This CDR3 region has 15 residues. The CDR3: CASSLQGWSYNEQFF. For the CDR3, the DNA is TGTGCCAGCAGCTTACAGGGTTGGTCCTACAATGAGCAGTTCTTC.